The 5 T cell receptor beta chains presented below share a single source sample, sequenced in a study of blood T cell repertoires in COVID-19. Sequencing used immunoSEQ multiplex PCR; TCRdb keeps in-frame clones, though not all of them. The sample shows hundreds of thousands of clones, 82% of them seen only once. Specimen: PBMCs or T cells enriched from blood (not recorded which). The receptor set was obtained from a man aged 40-49 years who had been exposed to COVID-19.

This clone was recorded once. This chain links TRBV2 with TRBJ2-3; 7 nucleotides match TRBD2. The trim removed 4 bases at V and 2 bases at J, leaving 6 bases unmatched. The V gene's germline CDR1 is SNHLY and CDR2 FYNNEI. CDR3 length: 15 amino acids. The CDR3 protein is CASSVTSEYTDTQYF. The DNA of the CDR3 is TGTGCCAGCAGTGTTACTAGCGAATACACAGATACGCAGTATTTT.

There are a few counts of this clone. The chain recombines TRBV7-2 with TRBJ1-4; 11 nucleotides align to TRBD1. The CDR3 totals 15 residues. V lost 3 bases, J lost 7 bases, and 4 bases stayed unmatched. The germline V gene encodes CDR1 SGHTA and CDR2 FQGNSA. CDR3 protein: CASSFWGQGGEKLFF. The CDR3 nucleotides are TGTGCCAGCAGCTTTTGGGGACAGGGGGGTGAAAAACTGTTTTTT.

The rearrangement joins TRBV4-1 to TRBJ2-3, with TRBD1 matching over 7 bases. Germline CDR1 is MGHRA and CDR2 is YSYEKL. The CDR3 runs to 17 residues. J was trimmed by 4 bases and V by 0 bases; bases with no gene match: 10. CDR3 amino acids: CASSQDSGGARPDTQYF. As DNA, the CDR3 is TGCGCCAGCAGCCAAGATTCAGGGGGTGCCCGCCCAGATACGCAGTATTTT.

This clone was seen more than once but under ten times. The chain employs TRBV12-3 or TRBV12-4 and TRBJ2-1; D is uncertain. This CDR3 is built from 13 residues. Trimming took 6 bases from V and 10 from J, leaving 16 bases between them. The CDR3 region is CASSLRRLGEQFF. CDR3 bases: TGTGCCAGCAGCCTGCGTAGGCTCGGGGAGCAGTTCTTC.

This clone appeared a single time. This chain links TRBV9 with TRBJ2-5, with D perhaps matching TRBD2 (5 bases). The CDR3 runs 16 residues. Germline loops: CDR1 SGDLS, CDR2 YYNGEE. Between the trimmed V and J ends, which lost 1 base and 5 bases, there was a span of 18 bases. CDR3 loop: CASSVLALPRGETQYF. The CDR3 DNA is TGTGCCAGCAGCGTATTAGCGCTACCCCGCGGGGAGACCCAGTACTTC.